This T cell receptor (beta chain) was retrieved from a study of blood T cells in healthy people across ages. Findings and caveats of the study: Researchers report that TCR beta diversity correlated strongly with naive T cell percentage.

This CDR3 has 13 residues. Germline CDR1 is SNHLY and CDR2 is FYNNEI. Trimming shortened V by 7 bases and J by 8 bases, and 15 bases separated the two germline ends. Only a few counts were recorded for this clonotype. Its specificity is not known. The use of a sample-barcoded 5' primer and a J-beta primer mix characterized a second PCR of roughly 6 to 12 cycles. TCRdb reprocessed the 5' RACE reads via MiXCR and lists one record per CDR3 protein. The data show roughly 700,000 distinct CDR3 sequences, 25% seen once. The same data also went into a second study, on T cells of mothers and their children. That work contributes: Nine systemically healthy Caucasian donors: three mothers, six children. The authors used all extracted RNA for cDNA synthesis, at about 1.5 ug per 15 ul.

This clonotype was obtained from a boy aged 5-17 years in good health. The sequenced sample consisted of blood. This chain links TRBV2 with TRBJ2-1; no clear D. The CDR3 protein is CASKDLAADEQFF. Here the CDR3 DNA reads TGTGCCAGCAAGGATTTGGCTGCGGATGAGCAGTTCTTC.